These 5 T cell receptor beta chains were all obtained from the same sample, sequenced in a study of CD8 T cells in ankylosing spondylitis. The antigens for these receptors are not known. Study results and limitations: Seemingly distinctive of ankylosing spondylitis blood was a TCR beta motif formed by eight highly homologous variants.

One entry per CDR3 protein, called by TCRdb with MiXCR from the 5' RACE reads. The data hold 200,000 to 250,000 distinct CDR3 sequences, with about 16% observed a single time. Sequencing was performed on blood, either unsorted or a sorted T cell fraction (not recorded which). The receptor set was obtained from a male donor with ankylosing spondylitis.

V is TRBV30 and J is TRBJ2-1; a possible D gene is TRBD2 (6 bases). V lost 3 bases, J lost 6 bases, and 12 bases lay in between. The CDR3 totals 13 residues. Germline CDR1 GTSNPN, CDR2 SVGIG (reference sequence). The CDR3 DNA follows: TGTGCCTGGAGGTTGATAGCGGTCAATGAGCAGTTCTTC. Its protein is CAWRLIAVNEQFF.

This clonotype has only one observation. V and J are TRBV4-1 and TRBJ2-7, with D possibly being TRBD1 (6 bases). Germline assignment: CDR1 MGHRA and CDR2 YSYEKL. The CDR3 length is 14 residues. The germline V and J ends were trimmed by 1 base and 4 bases, with 11 bases remaining between them. CDR3 sequence reads: CASSQVPGVYEQYF. DNA of the CDR3: TGCGCCAGCAGCCAAGTGCCAGGGGTATACGAGCAGTACTTC.

Only a few counts were recorded for this clonotype. V usage is TRBV6-1 and J usage is TRBJ1-2, with D hard to call. Germline values: CDR1 MNHNS, CDR2 SASEGT. This CDR3 has 15 residues. The V end was cut by 0 bases, the J end by 0 bases, with 8 bases between. The CDR3 region has the DNA TGTGCCAGCAGTGAAGCGTGGGCCTCTAACTATGGCTACACCTTC. This encodes CASSEAWASNYGYTF.

This clonotype was seen only a few times. V is TRBV6-1 and J is TRBJ1-4; no definite D call. The CDR3 totals 14 residues. Germline V gene sequence: CDR1 MNHNS, CDR2 SASEGT. Trimming shortened V by 6 bases and J by 5 bases, and 13 bases separated the two germline ends. The chain's CDR3 is CASSPGRPNEKLFF. CDR3 DNA: TGTGCCAGCAGCCCGGGCAGACCCAATGAAAAACTGTTTTTT.

This clonotype was found a few times. The rearrangement uses TRBV28 and TRBJ1-1, with D perhaps TRBD1 (6 bases). V lost 6 bases, J lost 0 bases, and 14 bases lay in between. Germline V gene data show CDR1 as MDHEN and CDR2 as SYDVKM. The CDR3 spans 15 residues. The CDR3 sequence is CASREQGGMNTEAFF. For the CDR3, the DNA is TGTGCCAGCAGGGAACAGGGAGGGATGAACACTGAAGCTTTCTTT. Supplemented by reference TRBV28 and TRBJ1-1, the full variable domain reads DVKVTQSSRYLVKRTGEKVFLECVQDMDHENMFWYRQDPGLGLRLIYFSYDVKMKEKGDIPEGYSVSREKKERFSLILESASTNQTSMYLCASREQGGMNTEAFFGQGTRLTVV.